Following are 2 T cell receptor beta chains from one sample sequenced in a study of T-cell memory formation after mild COVID-19. TCRdb analysed the 5' RACE reads with MiXCR anew, one entry per CDR3 protein. The data contain hundreds of thousands of distinct CDR3 sequences, approximately 15% of them singletons. Sequencing input: PBMCs or a T cell subset sorted from them (not recorded which). The receptor set was obtained from a man between 18 and 35 years old who had mild COVID-19 (a few samples of this study predate the infection). Cell type and time point are not known.

The rearrangement uses TRBV12-3 or TRBV12-4 and TRBJ2-7; D remains unclear. V lost 5 bases to trimming and J lost 7 bases, with 24 bases between them. This CDR3 spans 16 amino acids. The CDR3 coding sequence is TGTGCCAGCAGTCTCCCGGACGGGTATAGTCCCGGGGAGCAGTACTTC. This encodes CASSLPDGYSPGEQYF.

This clonotype was seen ten or more times. This sequence joins TRBV7-9 and TRBJ2-3, with 12 positions matching TRBD2. This CDR3 is 16 amino acids long. V lost 5 bases, J lost 0 bases, and 3 bases stayed unmatched. Germline CDR1 SEHNR, CDR2 FQNEAQ (reference sequence). This CDR3 is CASSTTSGGSTDTQYF. For the CDR3, the DNA is TGTGCCAGCAGCACGACTAGCGGGGGTAGCACAGATACGCAGTATTTT.